This T cell receptor (beta chain) was retrieved from a study of monozygotic twins with inflammatory bowel disease. This CDR3 region has 16 residues. For every sample, eight separate reactions were used to make cDNA. Researchers used template switching to add UMIs featuring a 6-nucleotide sample barcode. TCRdb reanalyzed the 5' RACE reads, giving one entry per CDR3 protein sequence and no DNA. Its table lists more than 300,000 distinct CDR3 sequences. A roughly 2.5 ml blood sample was drawn per donor. As to this clonotype: Its cognate antigen is unknown.

The study, taken as a whole, reports: No discrimination was achieved between different T cell subtypes.

Sequencing used blood. This clonotype originated in a human donor with ulcerative colitis or Crohn's disease, or a healthy co-twin of an affected twin (not recorded which). The chain has TRBV12-3 or TRBV12-4 and TRBJ2-7; TCRdb indicates TRBD1, and absent DNA this call remains unverified. The CDR3 is CASSLALSRGGGEQYF.